This is a list of T cell receptor beta chains from one sample in a study of blood T cells in healthy people across ages. TCRdb recomputed calls from the 5' RACE reads with MiXCR, one row per CDR3 protein. The profile shows more than 900,000 distinct CDR3 sequences, under 35% of them singletons. The same sample was also studied in work on T cells of mothers and their children.

Sequenced: blood. The receptor source for this set is a woman aged 40 to 55 in good health. Each CDR3 is given with its conserved first and last residue. A D gene is named only where the DNA matches it firmly. Size values are once, few and many counts, or a class for expanded clones, and some rows have none.

TRBJ2-2,TRBV14,NA,NA,CASSQDLTGELFF,TGTGCCAGCAGCCAAGATCTCACCGGGGAGCTGTTTTTT
TRBJ2-3,TRBV7-2,TRBD2,NA,CASSLTSCTDTQYF,TGTGCCAGCAGCTTGACTAGCTGCACAGATACGCAGTATTTT
TRBJ2-7,TRBV7-2,TRBD1,many,CASSQGQGALKQYF,TGTGCCAGCAGCCAGGGACAGGGGGCCCTCAAGCAGTACTTC
TRBJ1-2,TRBV3-1,TRBD1,NA,CASSRDRAPYGYTF,TGTGCCAGCAGCCGAGACAGGGCCCCCTATGGCTACACCTTC
TRBJ1-4,TRBV29-1,TRBD1,NA,CSAAGTGDNEKLFF,TGCAGCGCTGCCGGGACAGGGGATAATGAAAAACTGTTTTTT
TRBJ2-7,TRBV7-6,NA,few,CASSLLGGGTAYYEQYF,TGTGCCAGCAGCTTATTAGGAGGGGGGACAGCTTACTACGAGCAGTACTTC
TRBJ2-5,TRBV2,TRBD2,NA,CASSEIAGGSETQYF,TGTGCCAGCAGTGAAATAGCGGGGGGGTCTGAGACCCAGTACTTC
TRBJ2-7,TRBV27,NA,many,CASSSGYRGGEQYF,TGTGCCAGCAGTTCTGGCTACAGGGGAGGCGAGCAGTACTTC
TRBJ1-2,TRBV7-6,NA,NA,CASSPNRLTGSLWGYTF,TGTGCCAGCAGCCCAAATAGATTGACCGGCTCCCTATGGGGCTACACCTTC
TRBJ1-2,TRBV12-3/TRBV12-4,NA,NA,CTSSIRSRDGYTF,TGTACCAGCAGCATCAGGTCCCGGGATGGCTACACCTTC
TRBJ2-1,TRBV11-2,TRBD1,many,CASSLGDRVNEQFF,TGTGCCAGCAGCTTAGGGGACAGGGTCAATGAGCAGTTCTTC
TRBJ2-7,TRBV9,NA,few,CASSEGVRGLGEQYF,TGTGCCAGCAGCGAGGGAGTAAGAGGGCTGGGCGAGCAGTACTTC
TRBJ1-1,TRBV4-1,NA,NA,CASSHPLAEAFF,TGCGCCAGCAGCCACCCCTTGGCTGAAGCTTTCTTT
TRBJ1-1,TRBV20-1,NA,NA,CSARTVEAFF,TGCAGTGCGCGGACAGTTGAAGCTTTCTTT
TRBJ2-5,TRBV7-9,TRBD2,NA,CASSSGLAGVLSETQYF,TGTGCCAGCAGCTCCGGACTAGCGGGGGTGCTGTCGGAGACCCAGTACTTC
TRBJ2-5,TRBV15,TRBD1,NA,CATSRIDRAEQYF,TGTGCCACCAGCAGAATCGACAGGGCTGAGCAGTACTTC
TRBJ2-1,TRBV6-5,NA,NA,CTSSKDYSDNEQFF,TGTACCAGCAGTAAGGACTATTCCGACAATGAGCAGTTCTTC
TRBJ2-5,TRBV14,NA,NA,CASSQVTGFVETQYF,TGTGCCAGCAGCCAAGTGACGGGGTTTGTGGAGACCCAGTACTTC
TRBJ2-1,TRBV29-1,NA,few,CSVGDGHNEQFF,TGCAGCGTTGGGGACGGTCACAATGAGCAGTTCTTC
TRBJ2-1,TRBV29-1,TRBD2,few,CSVVGSGGPFRDEQFF,TGCAGCGTTGTAGGTAGCGGGGGGCCTTTTCGGGATGAGCAGTTCTTC
TRBJ2-2,TRBV7-9,TRBD1,NA,CATRRQGAGTGELFF,TGTGCCACCCGCAGACAGGGGGCTGGCACCGGGGAGCTGTTTTTT
TRBJ2-5,TRBV12-3/TRBV12-4,TRBD2,NA,CASSTGLAGLQETQYF,TGTGCCAGCAGTACGGGACTAGCGGGGCTCCAAGAGACCCAGTACTTC
TRBJ1-2,TRBV5-6,NA,NA,CASSLGIEMANYGYTF,TGTGCCAGCAGCTTGGGGATAGAGATGGCTAACTATGGCTACACCTTC
TRBJ2-7,TRBV20-1,NA,NA,CSARARESSYEQYF,TGCAGTGCTAGAGCTCGCGAGAGCTCCTACGAGCAGTACTTC
TRBJ1-4,TRBV6-2/TRBV6-3,NA,many,CASRSGEPAKLFF,TGTGCCAGCAGATCAGGCGAACCTGCAAAACTGTTTTTT
TRBJ1-4,TRBV24-1,TRBD1,few,CATSDPARGIEKLFF,TGTGCCACCAGTGACCCTGCCAGGGGGATTGAAAAACTGTTTTTT
TRBJ2-3,TRBV23-1,TRBD2,NA,CAGSQPDSLAGDTDTQYF,TGCGCCGGCAGTCAGCCTGATTCACTAGCGGGGGACACAGATACGCAGTATTTT
TRBJ2-5,TRBV4-1,NA,many,CASSRTGREMETQYF,TGCGCCAGCAGCCGGACAGGTCGGGAGATGGAGACCCAGTACTTC
TRBJ2-7,TRBV30,TRBD1,NA,CAWSVGTVSSYEQYF,TGTGCCTGGAGTGTCGGGACAGTAAGCTCCTACGAGCAGTACTTC
TRBJ2-3,TRBV12-3/TRBV12-4,NA,NA,CASCATADTQYF,TGTGCCAGCTGTGCCACAGCAGATACGCAGTATTTT
TRBJ2-1,TRBV25-1,NA,many,CASSDSPSHAGTNEQFF,TGTGCCAGCAGTGACTCCCCTAGCCATGCAGGGACGAATGAGCAGTTCTTC
TRBJ1-1,TRBV6-2/TRBV6-3,NA,few,CASSWAGSPEAFF,TGTGCCAGCAGTTGGGCAGGGAGCCCTGAAGCTTTCTTT
TRBJ1-2,TRBV28,NA,few,CASSSTSETVYGYTF,TGTGCCAGCAGTTCAACTAGTGAGACAGTTTATGGCTACACCTTC
TRBJ2-7,TRBV20-1,NA,NA,CSAQIGGYEQYF,TGCAGTGCTCAAATAGGGGGCTACGAGCAGTACTTC
TRBJ2-2,TRBV15,TRBD1,few,CATSRGQGFTGELFF,TGTGCCACCAGCAGAGGACAGGGGTTCACCGGGGAGCTGTTTTTT
TRBJ1-5,TRBV2,TRBD1,many,CASTVTGNNQPQHF,TGTGCCAGCACAGTGACAGGGAACAATCAGCCCCAGCATTTT
TRBJ2-4,TRBV14,TRBD2,few,CASSSRGGGKNIQYF,TGTGCCAGCAGCTCGCGGGGGGGCGGCAAAAACATTCAGTACTTC
TRBJ2-1,TRBV12-3/TRBV12-4,TRBD2,NA,CASSSSSGSYNEQFF,TGTGCCAGCAGTTCATCTAGCGGGTCCTACAATGAGCAGTTCTTC
TRBJ1-1,TRBV10-3,NA,few,CAISRDTLNTEAFF,TGTGCCATCAGTAGGGACACCTTGAACACTGAAGCTTTCTTT
TRBJ1-2,TRBV6-5,NA,few,CASTSFSEVASYTF,TGTGCCAGCACTTCCTTCAGCGAGGTGGCCAGCTACACCTTC
TRBJ2-7,TRBV3-1,NA,NA,CASSQVGKTYEQYF,TGTGCCAGCAGCCAAGTTGGCAAGACCTACGAGCAGTACTTC
TRBJ2-7,TRBV2,NA,NA,CASTRGSYEQYF,TGTGCCAGCACCAGGGGCTCCTACGAGCAGTACTTC
TRBJ1-1,TRBV9,TRBD1,few,CASSISQGVLNTEAFF,TGTGCCAGCAGCATCAGTCAGGGGGTTTTGAACACTGAAGCTTTCTTT
TRBJ2-1,TRBV6-1,TRBD2,NA,CASSARAGGLNEQFF,TGTGCCAGCAGTGCGCGAGCGGGGGGGCTTAATGAGCAGTTCTTC
TRBJ1-3,TRBV12-3/TRBV12-4,TRBD1,NA,CASSRQGLLSGNTIYF,TGTGCCAGCAGTCGACAGGGGCTTCTCTCTGGAAACACCATATATTTT
TRBJ2-1,TRBV4-3,NA,many,CASSQDLDSNNEQFF,TGCGCCAGCAGCCAAGATTTGGACAGTAACAATGAGCAGTTCTTC
TRBJ1-4,TRBV12-3/TRBV12-4,TRBD1,NA,CASSLAGQGYEKLFF,TGTGCCAGCAGTTTAGCCGGACAGGGATATGAAAAACTGTTTTTT
TRBJ2-7,TRBV5-5,TRBD1,many,CASSSDRDEQYF,TGTGCCAGCAGCTCTGACAGGGACGAGCAGTACTTC
TRBJ1-1,TRBV29-1,TRBD1,NA,CGVAGQGGMNTEAFF,TGCGGCGTTGCGGGACAGGGGGGCATGAACACTGAAGCTTTCTTT
TRBJ2-1,TRBV7-3,NA,many,CASSLTSSRDVNEQFF,TGTGCCAGCAGCTTAACCTCGTCCCGGGACGTTAATGAGCAGTTCTTC
TRBJ2-7,TRBV7-9,NA,few,CASSITGFYEQYF,TGTGCCAGCAGCATAACAGGTTTCTACGAGCAGTACTTC
TRBJ2-6,TRBV14,NA,NA,CASSQVAGLLTGANVLTF,TGTGCCAGCAGCCAAGTGGCAGGGCTTCTCACTGGGGCCAACGTCCTGACTTTC